This entry is about one T cell receptor (beta chain). Libraries were prepared by immunoSEQ multiplex PCR; TCRdb keeps only in-frame clonotypes and omits some of them. This sample has about half a million clones, with roughly 85% found just once. This record belongs to a study of blood T cell repertoires in COVID-19. V lost 6 bases and J 4 bases, leaving 16 bases between the germline ends. CDR1 and CDR2 from the germline V gene are LNHDA and SQIVND (reference sequence). This CDR3 has 16 residues. Material: peripheral blood. The chain is built from TRBV19 and TRBJ1-6; the D gene is possibly TRBD1 (6 bases). The clonotype was recovered from a human donor in a cohort sampled during active COVID-19. In nucleotides, the CDR3 is TGTGCCAGTAGGCACACCGGGACACCTTATAATTCACCCCTCCACTTT. The encoded protein is CASRHTGTPYNSPLHF.